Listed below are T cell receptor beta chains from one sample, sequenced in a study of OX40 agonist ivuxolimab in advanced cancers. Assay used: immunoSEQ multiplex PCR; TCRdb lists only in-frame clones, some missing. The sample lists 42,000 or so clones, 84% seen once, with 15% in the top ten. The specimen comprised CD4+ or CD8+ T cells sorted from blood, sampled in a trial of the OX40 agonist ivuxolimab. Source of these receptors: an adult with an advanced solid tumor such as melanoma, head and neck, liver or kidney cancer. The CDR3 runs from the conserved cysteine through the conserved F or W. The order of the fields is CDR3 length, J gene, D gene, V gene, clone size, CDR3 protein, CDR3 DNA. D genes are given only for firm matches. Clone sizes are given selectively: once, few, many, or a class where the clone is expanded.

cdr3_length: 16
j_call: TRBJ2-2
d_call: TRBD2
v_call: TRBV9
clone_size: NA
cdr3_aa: CASSVFSGGALGELFF
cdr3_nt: TGTGCCAGCAGCGTATTTAGCGGGGGGGCCCTCGGGGAGCTGTTTTTT

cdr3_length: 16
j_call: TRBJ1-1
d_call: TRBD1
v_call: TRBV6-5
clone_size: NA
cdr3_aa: CASSYWTGGTNTEAFF
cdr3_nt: TGTGCCAGCAGTTATTGGACAGGGGGCACGAACACTGAAGCTTTCTTT

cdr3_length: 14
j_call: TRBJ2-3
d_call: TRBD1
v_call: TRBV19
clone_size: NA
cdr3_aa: CASTGTGGTDTQYF
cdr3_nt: TGTGCCAGCACCGGGACAGGGGGAACAGATACGCAGTATTTT

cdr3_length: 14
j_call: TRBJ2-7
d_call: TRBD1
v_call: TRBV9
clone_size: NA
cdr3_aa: CASSPPDRVYEQYF
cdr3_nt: TGTGCCAGCAGCCCTCCGGACAGGGTCTACGAGCAGTACTTC

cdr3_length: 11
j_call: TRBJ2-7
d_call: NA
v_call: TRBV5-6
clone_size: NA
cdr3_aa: CASSFSYEQYF
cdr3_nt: TGTGCCAGCAGCTTCTCCTACGAGCAGTACTTC

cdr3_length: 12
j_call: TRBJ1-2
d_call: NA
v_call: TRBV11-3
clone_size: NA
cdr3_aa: CASSAEGYGYTF
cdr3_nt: TGTGCCAGCAGCGCGGAGGGCTATGGCTACACCTTC

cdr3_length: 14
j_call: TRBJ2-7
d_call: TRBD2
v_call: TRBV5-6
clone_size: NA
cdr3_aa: CASSFVTSGLEQYF
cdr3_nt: TGTGCCAGCAGCTTTGTGACTAGCGGCCTCGAGCAGTACTTC

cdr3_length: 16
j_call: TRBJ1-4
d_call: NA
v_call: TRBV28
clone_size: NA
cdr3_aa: CASSSENLGRNEKLFF
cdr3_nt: TGTGCCAGCAGTTCGGAAAACTTGGGGAGAAATGAAAAACTGTTTTTT

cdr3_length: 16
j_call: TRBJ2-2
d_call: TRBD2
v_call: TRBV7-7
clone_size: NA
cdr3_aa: CASSLTGTSVSGELFF
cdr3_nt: TGTGCCAGCAGCTTAACCGGGACTAGCGTTTCCGGGGAGCTGTTTTTT

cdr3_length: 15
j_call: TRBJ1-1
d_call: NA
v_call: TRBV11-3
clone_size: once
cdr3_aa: CASSFFTGGDTEAFF
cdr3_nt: TGTGCCAGCAGCTTCTTCACAGGAGGGGACACTGAAGCTTTCTTT

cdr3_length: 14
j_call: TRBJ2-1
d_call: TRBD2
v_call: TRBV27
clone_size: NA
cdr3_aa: CASSSLNTGGEQFF
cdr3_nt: TGTGCCAGCAGTTCCCTCAATACGGGGGGTGAGCAGTTCTTC

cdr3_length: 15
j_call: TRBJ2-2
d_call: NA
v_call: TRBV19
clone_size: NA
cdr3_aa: CATAQEGYWPGELFF
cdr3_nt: TGTGCCACCGCCCAAGAGGGGTACTGGCCCGGGGAGCTGTTTTTT

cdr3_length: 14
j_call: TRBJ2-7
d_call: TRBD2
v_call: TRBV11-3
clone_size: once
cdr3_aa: CASSSRLANNEQYF
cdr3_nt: TGTGCCAGCAGCTCTAGACTAGCGAACAACGAGCAGTACTTC

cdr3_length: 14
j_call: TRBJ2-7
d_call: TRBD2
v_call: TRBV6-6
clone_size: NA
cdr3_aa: CASRQAGLHKEQYF
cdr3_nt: TGTGCCAGCCGACAAGCGGGACTACATAAGGAGCAGTACTTC

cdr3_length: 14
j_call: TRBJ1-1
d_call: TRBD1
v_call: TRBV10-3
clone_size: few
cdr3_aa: CAIRWTGENTEAFF
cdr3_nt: TGTGCCATCCGATGGACAGGTGAGAACACTGAAGCTTTCTTT

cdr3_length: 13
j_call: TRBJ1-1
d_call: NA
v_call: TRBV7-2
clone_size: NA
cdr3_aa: CASSLYPNTEAFF
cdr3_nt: TGTGCCAGCAGCTTATACCCAAACACTGAAGCTTTCTTT

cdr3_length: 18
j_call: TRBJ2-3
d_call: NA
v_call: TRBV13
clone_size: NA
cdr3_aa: CASSALYEGPQRADTQYF
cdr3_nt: TGTGCCAGCAGCGCTCTTTATGAAGGACCTCAACGGGCAGATACGCAGTATTTT

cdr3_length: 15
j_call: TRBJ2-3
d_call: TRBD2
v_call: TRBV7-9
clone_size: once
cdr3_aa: CASSFPSGSPDTQYF
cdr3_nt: TGTGCCAGCAGCTTTCCTAGCGGGAGCCCAGATACGCAGTATTTT

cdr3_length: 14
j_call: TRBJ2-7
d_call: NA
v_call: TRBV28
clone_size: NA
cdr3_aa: CASSFGVIYGEQYF
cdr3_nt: TGTGCCAGCAGTTTCGGTGTAATCTACGGCGAGCAGTACTTC

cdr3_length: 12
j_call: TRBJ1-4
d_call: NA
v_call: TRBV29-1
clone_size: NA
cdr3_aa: CSAGQGNEKLFF
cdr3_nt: TGCAGCGCGGGGCAAGGTAATGAAAAACTGTTTTTT

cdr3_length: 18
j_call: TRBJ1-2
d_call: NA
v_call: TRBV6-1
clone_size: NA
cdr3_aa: CASSEAVTSGSHLYGYTF
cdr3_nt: TGTGCCAGCAGTGAAGCGGTGACATCTGGCAGCCACCTTTATGGCTACACCTTC

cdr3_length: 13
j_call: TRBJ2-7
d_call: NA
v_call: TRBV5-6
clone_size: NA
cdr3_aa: CASSTGVNYEQYF
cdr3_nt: TGTGCCAGCAGTACGGGGGTGAACTACGAGCAGTACTTC

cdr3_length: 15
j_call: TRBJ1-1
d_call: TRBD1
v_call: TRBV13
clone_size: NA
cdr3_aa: CASTPGQGLNTEAFF
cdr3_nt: TGTGCCAGCACCCCGGGACAGGGCTTGAACACTGAAGCTTTCTTT

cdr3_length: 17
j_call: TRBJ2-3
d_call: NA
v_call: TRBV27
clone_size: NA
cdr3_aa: CASSSYGLSSSTDTQYF
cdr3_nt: TGTGCCAGCAGTTCGTACGGACTATCCTCTAGCACAGATACGCAGTATTTT

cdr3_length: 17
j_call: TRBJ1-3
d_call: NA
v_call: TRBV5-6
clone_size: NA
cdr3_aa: CASSLFYRETSGNTIYF
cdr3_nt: TGTGCCAGCAGCTTGTTCTATCGGGAGACCTCTGGAAACACCATATATTTT

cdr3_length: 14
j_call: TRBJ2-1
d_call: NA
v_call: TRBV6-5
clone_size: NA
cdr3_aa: CASSYRAGRNEQFF
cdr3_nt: TGTGCCAGCAGTTATAGGGCGGGTCGGAATGAGCAGTTCTTC

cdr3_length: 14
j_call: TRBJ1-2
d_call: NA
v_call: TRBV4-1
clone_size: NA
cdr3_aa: CASSQVQANYGYTF
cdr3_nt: TGCGCCAGCAGCCAAGTTCAGGCGAACTATGGCTACACCTTC

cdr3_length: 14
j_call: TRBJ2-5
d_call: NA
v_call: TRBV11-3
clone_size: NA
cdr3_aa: CASSPDRGQETQYF
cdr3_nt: TGTGCCAGCAGCCCGGACAGAGGACAAGAGACCCAGTACTTC

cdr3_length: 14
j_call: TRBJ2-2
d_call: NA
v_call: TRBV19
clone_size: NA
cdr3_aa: CASRYGTLTGELFF
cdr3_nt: TGTGCCAGTAGGTACGGGACTTTGACCGGGGAGCTGTTTTTT

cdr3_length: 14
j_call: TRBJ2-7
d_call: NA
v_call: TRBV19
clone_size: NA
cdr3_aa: CASSIGASSYEQYF
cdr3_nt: TGTGCCAGTAGTATTGGCGCATCCTCCTACGAGCAGTACTTC